Below are 13 T cell receptor beta chains sequenced from a single sample in a study of type 1 regulatory T cells. TCRdb reprocessed the reads via MiXCR and lists one record per CDR3 protein. The table has roughly 67,000 distinct CDR3 sequences, around 57% seen once. Antigen specificity for these receptors is unknown. Sequenced sample: cultured T cells, either the whole culture or a sorted T cell fraction (not recorded which). Regarding subset: Tr1-enriched cell product generated in vitro against host alloantigens. The receptors stem from a human donor in good health.

This chain links TRBV5-5 with TRBJ2-7; no definite D call. The CDR3 contains 10 residues. In germline, CDR1 is SGHKS, CDR2 YYEKEE (reference sequence). Trimming took off 7 bases at V and 12 bases at J, with 14 bases between the two ends. The CDR3 sequence is CASGDWEPYF. Here the CDR3 DNA reads TGTGCCAGCGGGGATTGGGAACCGTACTTC.

J is TRBJ2-1 and V is TRBV11-2; D is tentatively TRBD1 or TRBD2 (5 bases each). The germline V gene has CDR1 SGHAT and CDR2 FQNNGV. V was cut by 5 bases and J by 10 bases, with 21 bases left in between. The CDR3 has 15 amino acids. CDR3 in amino acids: CASSPGSGASYEQFF. For the CDR3, the DNA is TGTGCCAGCAGCCCCGGGTCCGGGGCCTCCTACGAGCAGTTCTTC. The full variable domain, completed using reference TRBV11-2 and TRBJ2-1, is EAGVAQSPRYKIIEKRQSVAFWCNPISGHATLYWYQQILGQGPKLLIQFQNNGVVDDSQLPKDRFSAERLKGVDSTLKIQPAKLEDSAVYLCASSPGSGASYEQFFGPGTRLTVL.

The V gene is TRBV25-1, the J gene TRBJ2-7; D possibly corresponds to TRBD1 (6 bases). Germline V gives CDR1 MGHDK, CDR2 SYGVNS. This CDR3 is built from 12 residues. V was cut by 5 bases and J by 4 bases, with 9 bases left in between. The CDR3: CASSYQGYEQYF. The CDR3 DNA sequence: TGTGCCAGCAGTTACCAGGGGTACGAGCAGTACTTC.

J is TRBJ2-2 and V is TRBV6-2 or TRBV6-3; TRBD2 matches at 10 bases. Per germline, CDR1 MNHEY and CDR2 SVGEGT. The length of the CDR3 is 17 residues. J lost 2 bases, V lost 0 bases, and 3 bases had no gene match. The CDR3 loop is CASSYSSSGRNTGELFF. CDR3 DNA sequence: TGTGCCAGCAGTTACTCTTCTAGCGGGAGAAACACCGGGGAGCTGTTTTTT.

The rearrangement joins TRBV5-1 to TRBJ2-1, with TRBD2 matching over 11 bases. CDR1 SGHRS and CDR2 YFSETQ come from the germline V gene. The CDR3 contains 15 residues. Unmatched junction bases numbered 8, after V lost 7 bases and J lost 5 bases. This CDR3 is CASGLGLAANNEQFF. The CDR3 nucleotides are TGCGCCAGCGGACTGGGACTAGCGGCTAACAATGAGCAGTTCTTC.

In its sample, this clonotype was seen a few times. The chain couples TRBV5-1 to TRBJ2-5, with a possible D match to TRBD2 (5 bases). In germline, CDR1 is SGHRS, CDR2 YFSETQ. Trimming stripped 4 bases from V and 3 bases from J, with 10 bases between. The CDR3 has 13 amino acids. The CDR3 DNA sequence: TGCGCCAGCAGCCCAGGACTGGAAGAGACCCAGTACTTC. It yields the protein CASSPGLEETQYF. Full variable domain (missing parts from reference TRBV5-1 and TRBJ2-5): KAGVTQTPRYLIKTRGQQVTLSCSPISGHRSVSWYQQTPGQGLQFLFEYFSETQRNKGNFPGRFSGRQFSNSRSEMNVSTLELGDSALYLCASSPGLEETQYFGPGTRLLVL.

The rearrangement links TRBV10-3 to TRBJ2-7; TRBD2 aligns across 11 bases. This CDR3 is 15 amino acids long. Germline V gene lookup returns CDR1 ENHRY and CDR2 SYGVKD. V lost 2 bases, J lost 6 bases, and 6 bases stayed unmatched. In nucleotides, the CDR3 is TGTGCCATCAGTGAGACTAGCGGGAGAGGGGGCGAGCAGTACTTC. Protein: CAISETSGRGGEQYF.

This clonotype was seen a handful of times. The chain uses TRBV7-9 and TRBJ1-5, with 9 bases aligning to TRBD1. This CDR3 contains 18 residues. V shed 4 bases and J 2 bases; nucleotides not matched to a gene: 12. Germline CDR1 is SEHNR and CDR2 is FQNEAQ (reference sequence). The CDR3 protein is CASSSDRQGGIGNQPQHF. The CDR3 DNA reads TGTGCCAGCAGCTCCGATCGACAGGGGGGGATAGGCAATCAGCCCCAGCATTTT.

This sequence joins TRBV2 and TRBJ2-1, with TRBD2 as a possible D gene (5 bases). Germline lookup yields CDR1 SNHLY and CDR2 FYNNEI. CDR3 length: 14 residues. V was pared by 4 bases and J by 7 bases, with 14 bases between. CDR3 sequence: CASSVGSSGNEQFF. DNA of the CDR3: TGTGCCAGCAGTGTGGGGTCAAGCGGTAATGAGCAGTTCTTC.

The rearrangement joins TRBV7-2 to TRBJ2-7, with 10 nucleotides matching TRBD2. V lost 4 bases and J lost 2; bases outside the gene matches: 5. The V gene's germline CDR1 is SGHTA and CDR2 FQGNSA. There are 15 residues in the CDR3. CDR3 sequence reads: CASSSTGTSAYEQYF. CDR3 coding DNA: TGTGCCAGCAGCTCCACCGGGACTAGCGCCTACGAGCAGTACTTC.

The chain recombines TRBV7-2 with TRBJ2-6, with 7 bases matching TRBD1. Per the germline V gene, CDR1 is SGHTA and CDR2 is FQGNSA. CDR3 length: 16 residues. Germline trimming cut 8 bases from V and 0 bases from J; bases unmatched to any gene: 7. This CDR3 is CASGLTGSSGANVLTF. The CDR3 DNA follows: TGTGCCAGCGGACTGACAGGGAGCTCTGGGGCCAACGTCCTGACTTTC.

CDR3 DNA: TGCGCCAGCGGTAAGGGCCGCAGCTCCTTTCCTAGCACAGATACGCAGTATTTT. Translated, it gives CASGKGRSSFPSTDTQYF. The rearrangement uses TRBV10-1 and TRBJ2-3; D unclear. The CDR3 loop spans 18 amino acids. The germline gives CDR1 WNHNN, CDR2 SYGVQD (reference sequence). Trimming removed 8 bases at V and 0 bases at J, with 24 bases between.

The J gene is TRBJ2-2, the V gene TRBV7-2; 8 positions match TRBD1. This CDR3 contains 16 residues. J lost 6 bases, V lost 5 bases, and 11 bases had no gene match. The germline V gene encodes CDR1 SGHTA and CDR2 FQGNSA. CDR3 DNA sequence: TGTGCCAGCAGCCGCCTAAACAGGGGGAGCTCCGGGGAGCTGTTTTTT. Translation gives CASSRLNRGSSGELFF.